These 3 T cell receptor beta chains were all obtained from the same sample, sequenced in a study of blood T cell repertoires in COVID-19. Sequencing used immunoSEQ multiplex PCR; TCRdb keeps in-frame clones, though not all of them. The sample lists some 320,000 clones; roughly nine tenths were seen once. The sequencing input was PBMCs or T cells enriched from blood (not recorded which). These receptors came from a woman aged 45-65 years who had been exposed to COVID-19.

CDR3 residues: CSASNSIPQAGQPQHF. The CDR3 coding sequence is TGCAGTGCTAGTAATTCTATCCCCCAAGCGGGACAGCCCCAGCATTTT. The V call is TRBV20-1, the J call TRBJ1-5; unclear D gene. Trimming took 3 bases from V and 7 from J, leaving 22 bases between them. Germline CDR1 reads DFQATT; CDR2 reads SNEGSKA (reference sequence). There are 16 residues in the CDR3.

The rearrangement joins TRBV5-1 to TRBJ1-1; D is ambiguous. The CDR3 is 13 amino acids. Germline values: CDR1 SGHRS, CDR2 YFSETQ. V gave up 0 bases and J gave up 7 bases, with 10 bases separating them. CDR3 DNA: TGCGCCAGCAGCTTGGCGAGCAGACTTGAAGCTTTCTTT. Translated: CASSLASRLEAFF. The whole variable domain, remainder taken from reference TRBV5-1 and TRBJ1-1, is KAGVTQTPRYLIKTRGQQVTLSCSPISGHRSVSWYQQTPGQGLQFLFEYFSETQRNKGNFPGRFSGRQFSNSRSEMNVSTLELGDSALYLCASSLASRLEAFFGQGTRLTVV.

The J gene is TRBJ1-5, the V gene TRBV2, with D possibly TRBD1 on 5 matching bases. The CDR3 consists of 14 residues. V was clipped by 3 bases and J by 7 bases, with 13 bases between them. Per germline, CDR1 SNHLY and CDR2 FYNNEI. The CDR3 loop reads CASSEGGRGQPQHF. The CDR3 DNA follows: TGTGCCAGCAGTGAGGGGGGAAGAGGGCAGCCCCAGCATTTT.